Listed below are T cell receptor beta chains from one sample, sequenced in a study of human T cells and chemical hapten exposure. TCRdb passed the RACE reads through MiXCR, listing each CDR3 protein once. The sample holds under 120,000 distinct CDR3 sequences; approximately 9.9% are singletons and the top ten take around 3.5%. Sequenced material: whole blood, taken in connection with sensitization to the hapten diphenylcyclopropenone (DPC). The source is a woman aged 40 to 49 with alopecia areata. Some clones in this sample may be carry-over from other donors' samples. CDR3s include the opening cysteine and the closing phenylalanine or tryptophan. Fields, in order: CDR3 DNA, CDR3 protein, V gene, D gene, J gene, clone size. A D gene is named only where the DNA matches it firmly. Clone size, where shown, is once, few, many, or a class for clones that have expanded.

DNA: TGTGCCAGCAGCCCACCCTCCTACGAGCAGTACTTC
CDR3: CASSPPSYEQYF
V: TRBV7-2
D: .
J: TRBJ2-7
size: many

DNA: TGTGCCAGCAGCTCCTCAAGCGGGAGGGGAGATACGCAGTATTTT
CDR3: CASSSSSGRGDTQYF
V: TRBV7-7
D: TRBD2
J: TRBJ2-3
size: many

DNA: TGTGCCAGCAGACTCCGGCAGGGGGCATACGAGCAGTACTTC
CDR3: CASRLRQGAYEQYF
V: TRBV11-2
D: TRBD1
J: TRBJ2-7
size: many

DNA: TGTGCCAGCAGCTTACTGGGCAGGGATAATTCACCCCTCCACTTT
CDR3: CASSLLGRDNSPLHF
V: TRBV7-2
D: .
J: TRBJ1-6
size: many

DNA: TGTGCCAGCAGCCGTGACAGGGTGAACACTGAAGCTTTCTTT
CDR3: CASSRDRVNTEAFF
V: TRBV7-2
D: TRBD1
J: TRBJ1-1
size: .

DNA: TGTGCCAGCAGTGACCTAAGCGGGGACGCCTACGAGCAGTACTTC
CDR3: CASSDLSGDAYEQYF
V: TRBV6-1
D: TRBD2
J: TRBJ2-7
size: few

DNA: TGTGCCAGCAGATCGGACCTTGAGGCCGAGCAGTACTTC
CDR3: CASRSDLEAEQYF
V: TRBV5-4
D: .
J: TRBJ2-7
size: many

DNA: TGTGCCAGCAGTTACTCTAACCTAGACCAGCCCCAGCATTTT
CDR3: CASSYSNLDQPQHF
V: TRBV6-5
D: .
J: TRBJ1-5
size: many

DNA: TGTGCCAGCAGTTCCGGGACAGGGCGTGGAAAACTGTTTTTT
CDR3: CASSSGTGRGKLFF
V: TRBV12-3/TRBV12-4
D: TRBD1
J: TRBJ1-4
size: .

DNA: TGTGCCAGCAGCCTCTCTAGCTATGGCTACACCTTC
CDR3: CASSLSSYGYTF
V: TRBV14
D: .
J: TRBJ1-2
size: .

DNA: TGCAGTGCTAGAGGCATAGGGGACTATGGCTACACCTTC
CDR3: CSARGIGDYGYTF
V: TRBV20-1
D: .
J: TRBJ1-2
size: .

DNA: TGTGCCAGCAGCTTAGCGACAGGGGGCAATCAGCCCCAGCATTTT
CDR3: CASSLATGGNQPQHF
V: TRBV7-2
D: TRBD1
J: TRBJ1-5
size: many

DNA: TGTGCCAGCAGCTTAGGAATTAGCGGGAGGGTGGGAGTCACAGATACGCAGTATTTT
CDR3: CASSLGISGRVGVTDTQYF
V: TRBV7-8
D: TRBD2
J: TRBJ2-3
size: .

DNA: TGTGCCAGCAGTTTTCCCCCCTCCTACAATGAGCAGTTCTTC
CDR3: CASSFPPSYNEQFF
V: TRBV28
D: .
J: TRBJ2-1
size: .

DNA: TGTGCCAGCAGTTACGCCGTTGTCGGGATCTCTGGAAACACCATATATTTT
CDR3: CASSYAVVGISGNTIYF
V: TRBV6-6
D: .
J: TRBJ1-3
size: few

DNA: TGTGCCAGCAGTTACGGTGAGGTGGGGTACTACGAGCAGTACTTC
CDR3: CASSYGEVGYYEQYF
V: TRBV6-6
D: .
J: TRBJ2-7
size: many